This T cell receptor beta chain was sequenced during a study of T cell responses to AZD1222 COVID-19 vaccine. TCRdb keeps only in-frame clones here, not all; method: immunoSEQ multiplex PCR. The top ten clones hold 4.1% of a sample with around 150,000 clones, 75% to 90% of them seen once. Study-wide results and limits: The breadth and depth of Spike-specific TCRs increased once two AZD1222 doses had been given. Baseline seropositivity occurred in only a handful of AZD1222 recipients. Regions 160-218 and 743-854 held dominance among vaccine-associated CD4 TCRs, which spanned spike.

Germline assignment: CDR1 MDHEN and CDR2 SYDVKM. The ends were cut back, 10 bases at V and 2 bases at J, with 15 bases in the middle. The CDR3 is made up of 13 amino acids. This clone was seen a single time. The antigen remains undetermined. Sequences were derived from peripheral blood, sampled on day 0 of AZD1222 vaccination. This chain links TRBV28 with TRBJ2-7; possible D gene TRBD1, 6 bases. This clonotype originated in an adult in good health. The CDR3 reads CAIQTGLTYEQYF. As DNA, the CDR3 is TGTGCCATCCAGACAGGATTAACCTACGAGCAGTACTTC. The complete variable domain, with remaining parts taken from reference TRBV28 and TRBJ2-7, reads DVKVTQSSRYLVKRTGEKVFLECVQDMDHENMFWYRQDPGLGLRLIYFSYDVKMKEKGDIPEGYSVSREKKERFSLILESASTNQTSMYLCAIQTGLTYEQYFGPGTRLTVT.